This T cell receptor (beta chain) is drawn from a study of blood T cells in healthy people across ages. Study overall: Capture by template switching was about one barcoded beta molecule per two T cells.

Each of the donors had roughly 9.7 milliliters of peripheral blood drawn into EDTA-treated Vacutainer tubes. Isolated PBMCs totaled at least 6.5 million in each sample. The authors extracted at least 5 micrograms of total RNA per sample. This clonotype came up a few times. The CDR3 sequence is 13 residues long. In germline, CDR1 is SQVTM, CDR2 ANQGSEA. V lost 2 bases, J lost 3 bases, and 10 bases lay in between. Together with a sample-barcoded 5' primer, a J-beta primer mix was included in a second PCR lasting about 7 to 11 cycles. TCRdb processed the 5' RACE reads anew with MiXCR; each CDR3 protein has one entry. The sample consists of roughly 1,800,000 distinct CDR3 sequences, around half of them appearing once.

What was sequenced was blood. The clonotype comes from a woman in her forties in good health. This chain uses TRBV29-1 with TRBJ2-5; perhaps TRBD2 as D (5 bases). The CDR3 DNA sequence: TGCAGCGTTGAAACCGGGCGGGAAGAGACCCAGTACTTC. It codes for CSVETGREETQYF.